The 25 T cell receptor beta chains presented below share a single source sample, sequenced in a study of T-cell reconstitution after alpha-beta-depleted transplantation in children. Unique molecular identifiers were incorporated into the prepared TCRbeta library. MiXCR, run by TCRdb on the PCR reads, gives a single entry per CDR3 protein. The repertoire includes 140,000 to 150,000 distinct CDR3 sequences, around 8.5% of them detected once, and about a sixth sits in the top ten. The sequencing used PBMCs, mostly from graft donor cells, collected 180 days after TCRalphabeta/CD19-depleted stem cell transplant. These TCRs come from a female patient aged 2-15 years who had a stem cell transplant for congenital amegakaryocytic thrombocytopenia, so the T cells may come from the graft donor.

This rearrangement joins TRBV20-1 to TRBJ2-5; the D call may be TRBD1 or TRBD2 (5 bases each). V was cut by 7 bases and J by 7 bases, with 22 bases left in between. Germline assignment: CDR1 DFQATT and CDR2 SNEGSKA (reference sequence). The CDR3 is 14 residues long. The CDR3 nucleotides are TGCAGTGTCAAATTGTGGGACCGTGGGGGGACCCAGTACTTC. Protein: CSVKLWDRGGTQYF.

V is TRBV7-9 and J is TRBJ2-5; TRBD1 aligns across 7 bases. The CDR3 runs to 14 residues. Per the germline V gene, CDR1 is SEHNR and CDR2 is FQNEAQ (reference sequence). Losses at the gene ends were 8 bases for V and 0 bases for J; bases not matched to a gene: 6. The DNA for the CDR3 is TGTGCCAGCGGCCGAGGGACAGACCAAGAGACCCAGTACTTC. It codes for CASGRGTDQETQYF.

The rearrangement uses TRBV27 and TRBJ2-5, with TRBD2 identical over 8 bases. The trim removed 5 bases at V and 3 bases at J, leaving 8 bases unmatched. The germline V gene encodes CDR1 MNHEY and CDR2 SMNVEV (reference sequence). This CDR3 region has 15 residues. CDR3 DNA: TGTGCCAGCAGTGCATTACTAGCGGATAAAGAGACCCAGTACTTC. This gives the protein CASSALLADKETQYF.

This clonotype has a count of ten or more. The CDR3 spells CASSNDRGLYEQYF. The CDR3 bases are TGTGCCAGCAGTAATGACAGGGGGCTTTACGAGCAGTACTTC. This chain joins TRBV28 and TRBJ2-7, with 10 positions matching TRBD1. The CDR3 length is 14 residues. With V trimmed by 5 bases and J by 4 bases, 5 bases remained unmatched. Germline assignment: CDR1 MDHEN and CDR2 SYDVKM.

A few counts support this clonotype. The chain has TRBV20-1 and TRBJ2-5; 8 nucleotides match TRBD2. V shed 0 bases and J 2 bases; nucleotides not matched to a gene: 2. There are 14 residues in the CDR3. The germline CDR1 and CDR2 sequences are DFQATT and SNEGSKA (reference sequence). CDR3 sequence: CSARDRGRQETQYF. In DNA, the CDR3 is TGCAGTGCTAGAGATCGCGGGAGGCAAGAGACCCAGTACTTC.

This clonotype showed up many times. In DNA form, the CDR3 reads TGTGCCAGCGGGAGTGGGACAGGGGGCGGCGAGCAGTACTTC. Residues: CASGSGTGGGEQYF. The chain is built from TRBV28 and TRBJ2-7; 12 bases fit TRBD1. The CDR3 totals 14 residues. V shed 8 bases and J 6 bases; nucleotides not matched to a gene: 8. The germline CDR1 and CDR2 sequences are MDHEN and SYDVKM.

In its sample, this clonotype was seen many times. The chain carries TRBV10-2 and TRBJ2-1, with 8 nucleotides matching TRBD2. CDR1 and CDR2 (germline): WSHSY, SAAADI. The junction had 3 bases not matched to a gene; V was cut back by 5 bases and J by 0 bases. The CDR3 is 15 residues long. In DNA, the CDR3 is TGCGCCAGCAGTTCACTAGCGGCCTCCTACAATGAGCAGTTCTTC. This codes for CASSSLAASYNEQFF.

This clonotype occurred a few times. The J gene is TRBJ2-5, the V gene TRBV27, with TRBD2 identical over 8 bases. The trim removed 3 bases at V and 8 bases at J, leaving 5 bases unmatched. The CDR3 contains 13 residues. Germline V gene sequence: CDR1 MNHEY, CDR2 SMNVEV (reference sequence). Here the CDR3 DNA reads TGTGCCAGCAGTTTTCTCGGGGGGGACACCCAGTACTTC. Translating gives CASSFLGGDTQYF.

This clonotype occurred a few times. The J gene is TRBJ2-1, the V gene TRBV6-5; possible D gene TRBD1, 6 bases. With 2 bases removed from V and 7 bases from J, the gap between germline ends came to 15 bases. Germline V lookup: CDR1 MNHEY, CDR2 SVGAGI. CDR3 size: 15 residues. In DNA form, the CDR3 reads TGTGCCAGCAGTTACACAGGGTCGGGCCGAAATGAGCAGTTCTTC. It encodes CASSYTGSGRNEQFF.

The chain carries TRBV15 and TRBJ1-1, with TRBD1 identical over 7 bases. V gave up 0 bases and J gave up 6 bases; unmatched junction bases: 13. Germline lookup yields CDR1 LNHNV and CDR2 YYDKDF (reference sequence). The CDR3 spans 17 residues. CDR3 in amino acids: CATSREYRGGWLAEAFF. The CDR3, as DNA: TGTGCCACCAGCAGAGAGTACCGAGGGGGCTGGCTCGCTGAAGCTTTCTTT.

V gene TRBV20-1 combines with J gene TRBJ2-1, with 12 bases identical to TRBD2. V shed 5 bases, J shed 8 bases, and the junction held 16 bases outside the gene matches. The CDR3 length is 17 residues. Germline CDR1 is DFQATT and CDR2 is SNEGSKA (reference sequence). CDR3 sequence (DNA): TGCAGTGCTCACACCCTAGCGGGAGGGCCTGAGGGCGATGAGCAGTTCTTC. It encodes CSAHTLAGGPEGDEQFF.

This clonotype showed up many times. This chain uses TRBV6-2 or TRBV6-3 with TRBJ2-7; D might be TRBD1 or TRBD2, each matching 5 bases. The germline CDR1 and CDR2 sequences are MNHEY and SVGEGT. V was trimmed by 2 bases and J by 0 bases, leaving 8 bases between them. The CDR3 spans 14 residues. In nucleotides, the CDR3 is TGTGCCAGCAGTTACCGGGACCGCTCCTACGAGCAGTACTTC. Translation gives CASSYRDRSYEQYF.

This chain links TRBV7-9 with TRBJ2-1, with D hard to call. This CDR3 is built from 14 residues. The V end lost 1 base, the J end lost 9 bases, and 13 bases lay between the germline ends. Germline-derived CDR1 and CDR2 are SEHNR and FQNEAQ (reference sequence). The CDR3 DNA sequence: TGTGCCAGCAGCTTAGATCAGTTGCGCACTGAGCAGTTCTTC. It yields the protein CASSLDQLRTEQFF.

The rearrangement uses TRBV7-2 and TRBJ2-1; 7 nucleotides match TRBD2. The CDR3 has 14 residues. The germline CDR1 and CDR2 sequences are SGHTA and FQGNSA. With 5 bases clipped from V and 4 bases from J, the junction kept 5 bases outside the gene matches. The CDR3 DNA follows: TGTGCCAGCAGCAATCTAGCGGCTTACAATGAGCAGTTCTTC. Encoded protein: CASSNLAAYNEQFF.

This clonotype showed up many times. This sequence joins TRBV18 and TRBJ2-5; D is ambiguous. The ends were cut back, 1 base at V and 4 bases at J, with 13 bases in the middle. The CDR3 contains 15 residues. Germline V gene lookup returns CDR1 KGHSH and CDR2 LQKENI. This CDR3 reads CASSPRGSYGETQYF. CDR3 sequence (DNA): TGTGCCAGCTCACCACGTGGTTCCTATGGAGAGACCCAGTACTTC.

This clonotype showed up many times. This chain joins TRBV5-1 and TRBJ2-3; the D is unclear. From germline, CDR1 is SGHRS and CDR2 YFSETQ. Trimming took 0 bases from V and 6 from J, leaving 8 bases between them. This CDR3 comprises 13 residues. The CDR3 nucleotides read TGCGCCAGCAGCTTGGCTGGGGTTGATACGCAGTATTTT. It specifies CASSLAGVDTQYF.

This clonotype was seen at least ten times. The rearrangement links TRBV7-2 to TRBJ2-7; 8 bases are shared with TRBD1. The CDR3 consists of 14 residues. The V and J ends lost 6 bases and 4 bases, in that order; junction bases with no gene match: 8. Germline assignment: CDR1 SGHTA and CDR2 FQGNSA. The CDR3 protein is CASSYGQGSYEQYF. The CDR3 DNA sequence: TGTGCCAGCAGTTATGGACAGGGATCTTACGAGCAGTACTTC.

This clonotype was counted ten times or more. The chain employs TRBV18 and TRBJ2-4; 8 bases map to TRBD2. Per germline, CDR1 KGHSH and CDR2 LQKENI. After removal of 6 bases from V and 6 bases from J, the junction contained 10 bases not matched to a gene. The CDR3 contains 15 residues. CDR3 nucleotide sequence: TGTGCCAGCTCCCCAGAGCGGGAGTGGAGAAACATTCAGTACTTC. It specifies CASSPEREWRNIQYF.

This clonotype was seen at least ten times. CDR3 residues: CASSLRGLGPAYEQYF. The DNA for the CDR3 is TGTGCCAGCAGTTTAAGGGGGCTAGGGCCTGCCTACGAGCAGTACTTC. The chain links TRBV28 to TRBJ2-7; TRBD1 aligns across 7 bases. V lost 2 bases to trimming and J lost 2 bases; unmatched junction nucleotides: 9. Germline V gene sequence: CDR1 MDHEN, CDR2 SYDVKM. This CDR3 contains 16 residues.

The sample holds many counts of this clonotype. The rearrangement uses TRBV20-1 and TRBJ2-2; no firm D call. V was clipped by 6 bases and J by 1 base, with 12 bases between them. Germline assignment: CDR1 DFQATT and CDR2 SNEGSKA (reference sequence). This CDR3 region has 14 residues. Here the CDR3 reads CSAPKVGNTGELFF. The CDR3 DNA reads as TGCAGTGCCCCCAAAGTCGGGAACACCGGGGAGCTGTTTTTT.

This clonotype was counted ten times or more. The chain joins TRBV12-3 or TRBV12-4 to TRBJ2-3, with D hard to call. The CDR3 is 13 amino acids. Trimming shortened V by 6 bases and J by 6 bases, and 13 bases separated the two germline ends. The CDR3: CASSTASKDTQYF. The CDR3 DNA sequence: TGTGCCAGCAGCACCGCGTCAAAGGATACGCAGTATTTT.

The V call is TRBV28, the J call TRBJ2-1; 9 nucleotides agree with TRBD2. After removal of 6 bases from V and 8 bases from J, the junction contained 14 bases not matched to a gene. The CDR3 loop spans 16 amino acids. Per germline, CDR1 MDHEN and CDR2 SYDVKM. The CDR3 nucleotides are TGTGCCAGCAGCCCTCAAGGGCGGGAGGGCCGGGATGAGCAGTTCTTC. Its protein is CASSPQGREGRDEQFF.

This clonotype was detected many times. V usage is TRBV28 and J usage is TRBJ2-5; D gene unclear. The CDR3 is 14 residues long. Between the trimmed V and J ends, which lost 2 bases and 2 bases, there was a span of 9 bases. The germline V gene has CDR1 MDHEN and CDR2 SYDVKM. The DNA for the CDR3 is TGTGCCAGCAGTTTAGGTCGAATTCAAGAGACCCAGTACTTC. This gives the protein CASSLGRIQETQYF.

There are a few counts of this clonotype. The V and J genes are TRBV28 and TRBJ2-1, with 8 bases identical to TRBD2. The V and J ends lost 6 bases and 2 bases, in that order; junction bases with no gene match: 6. This CDR3 region has 15 residues. Germline V gene data show CDR1 as MDHEN and CDR2 as SYDVKM. The CDR3 region has the DNA TGTGCCAGCAGAATCCCGGGGGGGGCCTACAATGAGCAGTTCTTC. Its protein is CASRIPGGAYNEQFF. The full variable domain, in which reference TRBV28 and TRBJ2-1 provide the parts outside the CDR3, is DVKVTQSSRYLVKRTGEKVFLECVQDMDHENMFWYRQDPGLGLRLIYFSYDVKMKEKGDIPEGYSVSREKKERFSLILESASTNQTSMYLCASRIPGGAYNEQFFGPGTRLTVL.

The V call is TRBV10-2, the J call TRBJ2-1, with unresolved D. CDR3 length: 14 amino acids. Germline-derived CDR1 and CDR2 are WSHSY and SAAADI. V dropped 0 bases and J dropped 11 bases, with 14 bases sitting between them. This chain's CDR3 is CASSESTPAAKQFF. CDR3 in DNA: TGCGCCAGCAGTGAGTCTACCCCGGCGGCTAAGCAGTTCTTC.